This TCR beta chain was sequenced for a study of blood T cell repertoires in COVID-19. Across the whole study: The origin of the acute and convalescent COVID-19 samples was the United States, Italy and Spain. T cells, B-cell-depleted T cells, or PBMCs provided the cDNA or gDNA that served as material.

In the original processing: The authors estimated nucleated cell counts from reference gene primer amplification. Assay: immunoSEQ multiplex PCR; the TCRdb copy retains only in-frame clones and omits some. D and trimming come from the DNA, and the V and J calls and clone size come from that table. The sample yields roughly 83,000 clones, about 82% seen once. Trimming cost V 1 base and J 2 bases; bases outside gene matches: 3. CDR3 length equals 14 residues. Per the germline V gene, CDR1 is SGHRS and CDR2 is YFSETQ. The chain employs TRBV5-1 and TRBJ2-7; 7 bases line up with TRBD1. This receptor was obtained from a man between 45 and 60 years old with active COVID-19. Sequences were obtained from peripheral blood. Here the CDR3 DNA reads TGCGCCAGCAGCTTGCGACAGGGACCCTACGAGCAGTACTTC. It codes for CASSLRQGPYEQYF.